The 16 T cell receptor beta chains reported below all come from one sample, sequenced in a study of cytomegalovirus exposure and HLA in healthy donors. Primers: 60 Vbeta forward and 13 Jbeta reverse. Libraries were prepared by immunoSEQ multiplex PCR; TCRdb keeps only in-frame clonotypes and omits some of them. The table shows more than 150,000 clones, with roughly 84% occurring only once. Sequencing input: PBMCs. The receptors shown here come from a boy aged 2 to 10 in good health and CMV-seronegative.

The CDR3, as DNA: TGTGCCAGCAGTGAGCCTCGATCTAGCGGGGAGATTTACACAGATACGCAGTATTTT. Amino acids: CASSEPRSSGEIYTDTQYF. V and J are TRBV2 and TRBJ2-3; 9 nucleotides agree with TRBD2. Looked up from germline, CDR1 is SNHLY and CDR2 is FYNNEI. The CDR3 consists of 19 residues. The junction had 15 bases not matched to a gene; V was cut back by 3 bases and J by 2 bases.

The V and J genes are TRBV9 and TRBJ2-7, with TRBD2 matching over 10 bases. CDR1 is SGDLS, CDR2 YYNGEE, per germline. The CDR3 contains 14 residues. The junction had 2 bases not matched to a gene; V was cut back by 0 bases and J by 5 bases. The CDR3 bases are TGTGCCAGCAGCGTAGGACTAGCGGGCAACGAGCAGTACTTC. Translated, it gives CASSVGLAGNEQYF. Based on the CDR3 plus reference TRBV9 and TRBJ2-7, the full variable domain is DSGVTQTPKHLITATGQRVTLRCSPRSGDLSVYWYQQSLDQGLQFLIQYYNGEERAKGNILERFSAQQFPDLHSELNLSSLELGDSALYFCASSVGLAGNEQYFGPGTRLTVT.

The chain carries TRBV19 and TRBJ1-1, with D maybe TRBD1 (6 bases). This CDR3 is built from 12 residues. Germline loops: CDR1 LNHDA, CDR2 SQIVND (reference sequence). V dropped 8 bases and J dropped 5 bases, with 12 bases sitting between them. CDR3 DNA sequence: TGTGCCAGTGCTACAGGGAGTACTGAAGCTTTCTTT. This encodes CASATGSTEAFF.

The V gene is TRBV10-3, the J gene TRBJ2-5, with 9 positions matching TRBD2. Germline CDR1 is ENHRY and CDR2 is SYGVKD. The CDR3 contains 15 residues. The J segment lost 2 bases and the V segment lost 6 bases, leaving 7 bases of the junction unmatched. CDR3 residues: CAISRLAAAQETQYF. As DNA, the CDR3 is TGTGCCATCAGCCGACTAGCGGCAGCGCAAGAGACCCAGTACTTC.

The J gene is TRBJ2-7, the V gene TRBV7-2, with D perhaps TRBD1 (6 bases). Trimming left V 4 bases short and J 0 bases short, with 10 bases between. The CDR3 runs to 14 residues. Per germline, CDR1 SGHTA and CDR2 FQGNSA. CDR3 protein: CASSSRTASYEQYF. The CDR3 bases are TGTGCCAGCAGCTCTCGGACAGCCTCCTACGAGCAGTACTTC.

This clone was observed a single time. The chain employs TRBV18 and TRBJ1-1, with D possibly matching TRBD1 (5 bases). The CDR3 consists of 14 residues. Germline V gene lookup returns CDR1 KGHSH and CDR2 LQKENI. V was clipped by 2 bases and J by 1 base, with 8 bases between them. The DNA of the CDR3 is TGTGCCAGCTCACCAGTGACAGCGAACACTGAAGCTTTCTTT. This gives the protein CASSPVTANTEAFF. The whole variable domain, filled in from reference TRBV18 and TRBJ1-1, reads NAGVMQNPRHLVRRRGQEARLRCSPMKGHSHVYWYRQLPEEGLKFMVYLQKENIIDESGMPKERFSAEFPKEGPSILRIQQVVRGDSAAYFCASSPVTANTEAFFGQGTRLTVV.

The chain couples TRBV6-4 to TRBJ2-2; D is uncertain. Trimming left V 6 bases short and J 8 bases short, with 10 bases between. Germline assignment: CDR1 MRHNA and CDR2 SNTAGT. This CDR3 spans 12 amino acids. The DNA for the CDR3 is TGTGCCAGCAGCCCCAGAACAGGGGAGCTGTTTTTT. Translating it yields CASSPRTGELFF.

The chain uses TRBV29-1 and TRBJ2-7; 10 nucleotides match TRBD1. With V trimmed by 5 bases and J by 7 bases, 8 bases remained unmatched. The CDR3 contains 13 residues. Germline CDR1 reads SQVTM; CDR2 reads ANQGSEA. DNA of the CDR3: TGCAGCGTTTCCGGGACAGGGGCGTTGGAGCAGTACTTC. This encodes CSVSGTGALEQYF.

The chain couples TRBV5-4 to TRBJ2-2; 7 bases map to TRBD1. Germline CDR1 SGHNT, CDR2 YYREEE (reference sequence). With 2 bases clipped from V and 0 bases from J, the junction kept 4 bases outside the gene matches. The CDR3 is 16 residues long. In nucleotides, the CDR3 is TGTGCCAGCAGCTTTAGGCAGGGGGCGAACACCGGGGAGCTGTTTTTT. It specifies CASSFRQGANTGELFF.

The genes are TRBV27 and TRBJ2-1; TRBD2 matches at 7 bases. CDR1 is MNHEY and CDR2 is SMNVEV in the germline V gene (reference sequence). V lost 8 bases, J lost 5 bases, and 12 bases stayed unmatched. The CDR3 has 15 amino acids. The CDR3 here is CASQLSGFLHNEQFF. The CDR3 DNA follows: TGTGCCAGCCAGCTTAGCGGGTTTCTACACAATGAGCAGTTCTTC.

V and J are TRBV2 and TRBJ2-3; TRBD2 matches at 15 bases. CDR3 size: 16 residues. V trimming: 4 bases; J trimming: 2 bases; junction bases outside the gene matches: 1. CDR1 and CDR2 from the germline V gene are SNHLY and FYNNEI. The CDR3 loop reads CASSGTSGRATDTQYF. In nucleotides, the CDR3 is TGTGCCAGCAGTGGGACTAGCGGGAGGGCCACAGATACGCAGTATTTT.

The chain combines TRBV21-1 with TRBJ2-3; the table's D call, TRBD1, has no DNA check behind it. TRBV21-1 is marked as a pseudogene. The CDR3 loop spans 16 amino acids. The CDR3 here is CASSDPGQGLTDTQYF. The CDR3 DNA follows: TGTGCCAGCAGCGACCCGGGACAGGGGCTCACAGATACGCAGTATTTT.

The chain has TRBV18 and TRBJ1-2; possibly TRBD1 for D (5 bases). Looked up from germline, CDR1 is KGHSH and CDR2 is LQKENI. The CDR3 is 15 amino acids. V was clipped by 6 bases and J by 0 bases, with 14 bases between them. The CDR3 nucleotides are TGTGCCAGCTCCTACACCTCGACAGCTAACTATGGCTACACCTTC. Protein sequence: CASSYTSTANYGYTF.

The chain carries TRBV10-3 and TRBJ1-1, with 7 bases that match TRBD1. The CDR3 sequence is 14 residues long. Germline V gene lookup returns CDR1 ENHRY and CDR2 SYGVKD. DNA of the CDR3: TGTGGCACCGGGACAGCACCTTCGAACACTGAAGCTTTCTTT. This sequence encodes CGTGTAPSNTEAFF.

The chain combines TRBV29-1 with TRBJ1-4; TRBD1 matches 9 bases. The CDR3 covers 14 residues. V lost 7 bases and J lost 10; bases outside the gene matches: 13. Germline V CDR1 and CDR2: SQVTM, ANQGSEA. In DNA, the CDR3 is TGCAGCGCGCTGACCGGGACAGGGTATGCAAAACTGTTTTTT. This encodes CSALTGTGYAKLFF.

The chain employs TRBV19 and TRBJ1-1; D ambiguous. The CDR3 contains 15 residues. Germline CDR1 LNHDA, CDR2 SQIVND (reference sequence). V lost 2 bases and J 1 base, leaving 11 bases between the germline ends. As DNA, the CDR3 is TGTGCCAGTAGTATATTTTCCTTTCCGAACACTGAAGCTTTCTTT. It codes for CASSIFSFPNTEAFF. The full variable domain, in which reference TRBV19 and TRBJ1-1 provide the parts outside the CDR3, is DGGITQSPKYLFRKEGQNVTLSCEQNLNHDAMYWYRQDPGQGLRLIYYSQIVNDFQKGDIAEGYSVSREKKESFPLTVTSAQKNPTAFYLCASSIFSFPNTEAFFGQGTRLTVV.